Below, 25 T cell receptor beta chains from the same sample are listed, as sequenced in a study of cytomegalovirus exposure and HLA in healthy donors. Amplification used 60 Vbeta primers and 13 Jbeta primers. Profiled with immunoSEQ multiplex PCR; TCRdb holds only in-frame clones, not every one. The sample consists of 150,000 to 200,000 clones, about 88% of them appearing once. Sequencing was carried out using PBMCs. These receptors all stem from a young woman in good health and CMV-seronegative.

The chain couples TRBV10-2 to TRBJ2-3, with D possibly matching TRBD2 (6 bases). The CDR3 is 13 amino acids. The ends were cut back, 8 bases at V and 1 base at J, with 10 bases in the middle. Germline assignment: CDR1 WSHSY and CDR2 SAAADI. The CDR3 region has the DNA TGCGCCAGCGCGGGGCAGGGCACAGATACGCAGTATTTT. This gives the protein CASAGQGTDTQYF.

V usage is TRBV7-8 and J usage is TRBJ1-4; 9 bases line up with TRBD1. Germline-derived CDR1 and CDR2 are SGHVS and FQNEAQ. The CDR3 is 16 residues long. V was clipped by 6 bases and J by 8 bases; unmatched bases: 13. Written as DNA, the CDR3 is TGTGCCAGCAGGGTCTCGCTGGACAGGGGTAGGGAAAAACTGTTTTTT. The encoded protein is CASRVSLDRGREKLFF.

V gene TRBV5-4 combines with J gene TRBJ2-1; 8 bases match TRBD2. The length of the CDR3 is 16 residues. Germline V gene sequence: CDR1 SGHNT, CDR2 YYREEE (reference sequence). J lost 6 bases, V lost 3 bases, and 11 bases had no gene match. For the CDR3, the DNA is TGTGCCAGCAGCTCCCTAGCGGGTGCTGTGGGCAATGAGCAGTTCTTC. Translating it yields CASSSLAGAVGNEQFF.

This clone showed up just a few times. The gene calls are TRBV4-1 and TRBJ1-1; D might be TRBD1 (6 bases). The CDR3 is 16 residues long. The germline V gene has CDR1 MGHRA and CDR2 YSYEKL. Trimming pared 0 bases from V and 1 base from J, leaving 12 bases between. The CDR3 region is CASSQEGGAGNTEAFF. The DNA for the CDR3 is TGCGCCAGCAGCCAAGAGGGGGGGGCGGGGAACACTGAAGCTTTCTTT.

The V gene is TRBV18, the J gene TRBJ2-7; 9 nucleotides agree with TRBD1. The CDR3 contains 15 residues. In germline, CDR1 is KGHSH, CDR2 LQKENI. The trim removed 3 bases at V and 4 bases at J, leaving 7 bases unmatched. CDR3 nucleotide sequence: TGTGCCAGCTCACCTGCCGGGACAGGGATTTACGAGCAGTACTTC. Amino acids: CASSPAGTGIYEQYF. Full variable domain (missing parts from reference TRBV18 and TRBJ2-7): NAGVMQNPRHLVRRRGQEARLRCSPMKGHSHVYWYRQLPEEGLKFMVYLQKENIIDESGMPKERFSAEFPKEGPSILRIQQVVRGDSAAYFCASSPAGTGIYEQYFGPGTRLTVT.

The J gene is TRBJ1-4, the V gene TRBV6-5; 7 nucleotides line up with TRBD1. The CDR3 length is 15 residues. Germline CDR1 reads MNHEY; CDR2 reads SVGAGI. V was pared by 5 bases and J by 7 bases, with 10 bases of the junction left unmatched. The CDR3 nucleotides are TGTGCCAGCAGTCCAACCTTAGGGGGCGGTGAAAAACTGTTTTTT. Its protein is CASSPTLGGGEKLFF.

This clone turned up a few times. The V gene is TRBV29-1, the J gene TRBJ1-1; no clear D gene. Germline CDR1 is SQVTM and CDR2 is ANQGSEA. Trimming removed 4 bases from V and 0 bases from J, with 12 bases in between. The CDR3 is 14 amino acids. CDR3 nucleotides: TGCAGCGTTGGACGGGAACCTATGAACACTGAAGCTTTCTTT. Translation: CSVGREPMNTEAFF.

This chain connects TRBV10-3 to TRBJ2-1; 13 nucleotides align to TRBD2. From germline, CDR1 is ENHRY and CDR2 SYGVKD. This CDR3 is 18 amino acids long. The junction had 9 bases not matched to a gene; V was cut back by 0 bases and J by 7 bases. CDR3 DNA: TGTGCCATCAGTGAGTCCCCGGGACTAGCGGGATACGGTAATGAGCAGTTCTTC. Amino acids: CAISESPGLAGYGNEQFF.

The chain joins TRBV29-1 to TRBJ2-3, with 7 bases identical to TRBD1. Losses at the gene ends were 5 bases for V and 4 bases for J; bases not matched to a gene: 3. This CDR3 is built from 12 residues. CDR1 and CDR2 (germline): SQVTM, ANQGSEA. The CDR3: CSVPQGADTQYF. The CDR3 region has the DNA TGCAGCGTTCCTCAGGGGGCAGATACGCAGTATTTT.

The rearrangement joins TRBV27 to TRBJ1-2; 7 bases align to TRBD1. V shed 5 bases and J 8 bases; nucleotides not matched to a gene: 8. This CDR3 spans 13 amino acids. Germline CDR1 is MNHEY and CDR2 is SMNVEV (reference sequence). The CDR3 is CASSPDRVWGYTF. CDR3 DNA sequence: TGTGCCAGCAGTCCCGACAGGGTCTGGGGCTACACCTTC.

The V gene is TRBV7-3, the J gene TRBJ2-2, with a tentative D call TRBD1 (6 bases). This CDR3 comprises 14 residues. Germline V gives CDR1 SGHTA, CDR2 FQGTGA. V was pared by 6 bases and J by 4 bases, with 12 bases between. The DNA for the CDR3 is TGTGCCAGCAGAACCACAGGGCTCACCGGGGAGCTGTTTTTT. It codes for CASRTTGLTGELFF.

The rearrangement links TRBV6-6 to TRBJ2-7; 9 positions agree with TRBD1. Germline CDR1 reads MNHNY; CDR2 reads SVGAGI (reference sequence). J lost 3 bases, V lost 8 bases, and 8 bases had no gene match. This CDR3 contains 14 residues. The CDR3 region has the DNA TGTGCCAGCCATGCGGACAGGGGTGGCTACGAGCAGTACTTC. The encoded protein is CASHADRGGYEQYF.

The CDR3 coding sequence is TGTGCCAGTAGTCCGGACAGTTTCAATCAGCCCCAGCATTTT. It specifies CASSPDSFNQPQHF. The chain couples TRBV19 to TRBJ1-5; D may be TRBD1 (6 bases). The V and J ends lost 5 bases and 3 bases respectively, with 11 bases between them. This CDR3 comprises 14 residues. Germline V gene sequence: CDR1 LNHDA, CDR2 SQIVND (reference sequence).

The genes are TRBV9 and TRBJ1-3; D gene uncertain. V was clipped by 3 bases and J by 6 bases, with 7 bases between them. In germline, CDR1 is SGDLS, CDR2 YYNGEE. The CDR3 is 12 amino acids. The CDR3 sequence: CASSGTENTIYF. DNA of the CDR3: TGTGCCAGCAGCGGCACAGAAAACACCATATATTTT.

This chain links TRBV4-2 with TRBJ2-5; 8 nucleotides agree with TRBD1. The DNA end lines up better with TRBJ2-7; the J call may be wrong. Per germline, CDR1 LGHNA and CDR2 YNFKEQ. There are 14 residues in the CDR3. The CDR3 region is CASSPGQGSYEQYF. For the CDR3, the DNA is TGTGCCAGCAGCCCCGGACAGGGTTCCTACGAGCAGTACTTC.

The chain has TRBV4-1 and TRBJ2-2, with D possibly TRBD2 on 5 matching bases. Germline lookup yields CDR1 MGHRA and CDR2 YSYEKL. With 1 base removed from V and 4 bases from J, the gap between germline ends came to 10 bases. The CDR3 is 15 amino acids. The CDR3 DNA sequence: TGCGCCAGCAGCCAAGCGGGGTTCATCACCGGGGAGCTGTTTTTT. This sequence encodes CASSQAGFITGELFF.

The chain recombines TRBV7-9 with TRBJ2-7; TRBD2 matches at 9 bases. The J segment lost 0 bases and the V segment lost 1 base, leaving 4 bases of the junction unmatched. The CDR3 is made up of 16 amino acids. Germline CDR1 and CDR2: SEHNR and FQNEAQ (reference sequence). CDR3 residues: CASSLGNSGSSYEQYF. The CDR3 coding sequence is TGTGCCAGCAGCTTAGGAAATAGCGGGAGCTCCTACGAGCAGTACTTC.

CDR3 bases: TGCGCCAGCAGCTGGGACTACAGCACAGATACGCAGTATTTT. This sequence encodes CASSWDYSTDTQYF. V and J are TRBV5-1 and TRBJ2-3, with TRBD2 matching 7 bases. Germline loops: CDR1 SGHRS, CDR2 YFSETQ. The CDR3 contains 14 residues. After removal of 3 bases from V and 0 bases from J, the junction contained 1 base not matched to a gene.

The V and J genes are TRBV28 and TRBJ1-1; D possibly corresponds to TRBD1 (5 bases). The V gene's germline CDR1 is MDHEN and CDR2 SYDVKM. V gave up 8 bases and J gave up 1 base, with 11 bases separating them. There are 13 residues in the CDR3. CDR3 coding DNA: TGTGCCAGCGGGGGAGGGGCGAACACTGAAGCTTTCTTT. Encoded protein: CASGGGANTEAFF.

CDR3 sequence reads: CAWSVRAHGGNQPQHF. The CDR3 DNA sequence: TGTGCCTGGAGCGTAAGGGCCCACGGGGGCAATCAGCCCCAGCATTTT. This chain joins TRBV30 and TRBJ1-5; D uncertain. Germline loops: CDR1 GTSNPN, CDR2 SVGIG (reference sequence). The V end lost 3 bases, the J end lost 2 bases, and 17 bases lay between the germline ends. The CDR3 extends over 16 amino acids.

This clone has a handful of counts. The chain carries TRBV4-1 and TRBJ1-4; D is unclear. The length of the CDR3 is 16 residues. In germline, CDR1 is MGHRA, CDR2 YSYEKL. Trimming took off 4 bases at V and 3 bases at J, with 15 bases between the two ends. CDR3 sequence: CASSPIELLANEKLFF. The CDR3, as DNA: TGCGCCAGCAGCCCCATTGAGCTCCTCGCTAATGAAAAACTGTTTTTT.

The rearrangement uses TRBV28 and TRBJ1-2, with D possibly being TRBD1 (6 bases). Looked up from germline, CDR1 is MDHEN and CDR2 is SYDVKM. Trimming removed 2 bases from V and 8 bases from J, with 21 bases in between. CDR3 length: 16 amino acids. The DNA of the CDR3 is TGTGCCAGCAGTTTACCCCTAGACAGGCCCCTGCGCGGCTACACCTTC. This codes for CASSLPLDRPLRGYTF.

The chain has TRBV6-5 and TRBJ2-7; 8 bases line up with TRBD1. V lost 7 bases to trimming and J lost 3 bases; unmatched junction nucleotides: 5. Germline values: CDR1 MNHEY, CDR2 SVGAGI. This CDR3 comprises 13 residues. In DNA form, the CDR3 reads TGTGCCAGCAAGGGGACAGGAATCTACGAGCAGTACTTC. This sequence encodes CASKGTGIYEQYF.

This clone was seen only a few times. The rearrangement links TRBV2 to TRBJ2-2, with D perhaps matching TRBD1 (5 bases). Trimming took 3 bases from V and 4 from J, leaving 9 bases between them. CDR3 length: 14 amino acids. Germline loops: CDR1 SNHLY, CDR2 FYNNEI. The CDR3 spells CASSDRRGTGELFF. CDR3 DNA: TGTGCCAGCAGTGACCGAAGGGGCACCGGGGAGCTGTTTTTT.

This clone was counted only a few times. This sequence joins TRBV5-6 and TRBJ2-2; D is unclear. Trimming removed 7 bases from V and 1 base from J, with 8 bases in between. The CDR3 is 13 residues long. CDR1 SGHDT and CDR2 YYEEEE come from the germline V gene. CDR3 loop: CASGGKNTGELFF. For the CDR3, the DNA is TGTGCCAGCGGTGGCAAGAACACCGGGGAGCTGTTTTTT.